This T cell receptor beta chain was retrieved from a study of shared clonotypes between healthy human individuals (dated by TCRdb to 2018 to 2021). In the study overall: The cohort comprised two women and a few men aged 18 to 49 years. For each donor, CD4 naive and CD4 memory were each given three plates, CD8 naive was given two plates, and CD8 memory was given one plate. Between about 0.8 and 9 billion PBMCs per donor were obtained by leukapheresis. To increase sequencing depth and limit assay-specific biases, different laboratories used diverse techniques to prepare libraries and sequence TCR repertoires. Blood TCR repertoires of a handful of healthy adults were deeply sequenced to estimate repertoire size and the extent of clonotype sharing between individuals.

Paper-wide results and their limitations: Sampling was restricted to blood, and TCR repertoires in tissue are likely to differ from TCR repertoires in blood. Incomplete sequencing was indicated by rarefaction of sorted-subset datasets, despite the large sequencing depth. Larger estimated clonotype richness was generally found for naive subsets than for memory subsets. Pairwise subsampling indicated that sequencing depth was expected to affect the degree of clonotype sharing among donors. Across four donors, approximately 5% of naive CD4, approximately 3.6% of naive CD8, 2% to 2.5% of memory CD4, and roughly 0.41% of memory CD8 clonotypes were shared. The genetic and exposure-history diversity represented was limited by the small number of donors. Clonotypes shared by all four sorted-subset donors showed higher generation probabilities than non-shared clonotypes.

CD8 naive samples consisted of CD45RO-negative cells that were positively selected for CCR7, yielding a CD45RA+CCR7+ population without TemRA cells. Donors were healthy HIV-negative adults with no recently reported acute infections or vaccinations. All donors were Caucasian adults living in Nashville, Tennessee, USA. After blood collection by leukapheresis, PBMCs were isolated using Ficoll-Histopaque density gradient centrifugation and then cryopreserved in the vapor phase of liquid nitrogen. Analytical flow cytometry was used to check the purity and quantity of every magnetically sorted T cell population. Genomic DNA was isolated from every sorted fraction and measured by UV absorbance on a Nanodrop 2000c. Details on this clone: Its antigen is unknown. Base qualities are not at hand, and no much larger clone is one base apart.

Using the deep immunoSEQ assay, multiplex PCR amplified TCR CDR3 regions from genomic DNA. Extracted genomic DNA from each cell subset was spread evenly across all wells of several immunoSEQ 96-well plates, with each plate serving as a replicate. For sorted subsets, each replicate PCR was loaded with 200 to 250 ng genomic DNA, equivalent to some 27,000 T cell genomes. Purified libraries were quantified with a Qubit 3.0 fluorometer, sized on a Bioanalyzer 2100, and re-quantified with the KAPA Library Quantification kit. Each immunoSEQ 96-well plate was sequenced on its own single-read 150-cycle Illumina NextSeq 550 flow cell. In the original analysis: Because only junctional sequences without quality scores were contained in the immunoSEQ output, filtering matching that applied to full-length reads could not be performed. To assign V/J genes and CDR3, sequences were annotated using PyIR, a Python wrapper for IgBLAST v1.9, with IMGT germline references. Reads with weak V/J assignments (E-value above 1e-6), missing CDR3, stop codons, out-of-frame junctions, or ambiguous translated residues were removed. V3J clonotypes were defined as sequences sharing the same inferred V gene, J gene, and CDR3 amino acid sequence. The percentage overlap between two repertoires was calculated by dividing the number of shared unique clonotypes by the size of the smaller repertoire. Three approaches were used to assess repertoire richness: RTK rarefaction, the Chao1 estimator, and Recon v2.1 estimates of unobserved clonotypes. OLGA was used to compute generation probabilities for all TCRbeta clonotypes that the gDNA method yielded from a few donors. Not all clones reach the TCRdb copy of this immuneACCESS table, which keeps in-frame sequences only. Checked studies attribute under half of the gap to unresolved V genes and leave the rest unexplained. Clonal size and the V and J genes are those of that table, whereas D and trimming came from the DNA. The sample data list about 2,200,000 clones, and just over 90% of these were observed just once. The leading ten clones occupy around 1.7% of the sample.

The CDR3 starts with the cysteine, ends with the phenylalanine, and has 12 residues. Just CDR3 DNA is preserved here, 36 bases in frame from base 1. The trim is 5 bases for V and 5 bases for J, with a gap of 9 bases between the germline ends. The sequencing sample was made of naive CD8+ T cells from PBMCs. What the cell subset or site label conveys for this sample: CD45RA+CCR7+. The source is a man aged 18 to 29 in good health. Some clones in this sample may be carry-over from other donors' samples. The sequence is built from TRBV23-1 and TRBJ1-2; no D gene is confidently identified. TRBV23-1 carries the ORF label, with uncertain function. Here is the DNA: TGCGCCAGCAGTTTTGGGTGTTATGGCTACACCTTC. This translates into CASSFGCYGYTF.